Each of the 19 T cell receptor beta chains below was sequenced from the same sample in a study of regulatory T cells in long-lasting Graves disease. Time point here: newly diagnosed GD, antithyroid drugs for less than 3 months. PBMCs were the source of the RNA used for TCR sequencing. CDR3 regions were amplified by Arm-PCR using iRepertoire HTBI primers to build TCR beta libraries. MiXCR was run by TCRdb on the multiplex PCR reads, yielding one entry per CDR3 protein. The sample includes 550,000 to 650,000 distinct CDR3 sequences, 15% to 20% of them seen just once. These data are also associated with another study on T cells in Graves' hyperthyroidism and ophthalmopathy.

The starting material was peripheral blood mononuclear cells (PBMCs), obtained at new diagnosis, from a patient treated with antithyroid drugs. Every receptor here comes from a man between 18 and 29 years old with Graves disease.

This chain links TRBV14 with TRBJ2-7; 7 bases are shared with TRBD1. The CDR3 is 15 residues long. CDR1 is SGHDN and CDR2 is FVKESK in the germline V gene. After removal of 6 bases from V and 5 bases from J, the junction contained 13 bases not matched to a gene. The CDR3 nucleotides read TGTGCCAGCAGACGTACTGACAGGGCGTATGACGAGCAGTACTTC. This encodes CASRRTDRAYDEQYF.

The sample holds a few counts of this clonotype. The chain is built from TRBV20-1 and TRBJ1-5, with no clear D. The V and J ends lost 0 bases and 5 bases respectively, with 8 bases between them. The CDR3 length is 13 residues. Germline-derived CDR1 and CDR2 are DFQATT and SNEGSKA (reference sequence). CDR3 nucleotide sequence: TGCAGTGCTAGAGATACCAGCTATCAGCCCCAGCATTTT. Its translation is CSARDTSYQPQHF.

The sample holds a few counts of this clonotype. In DNA form, the CDR3 reads TGCGCTTCAGCTATCTTTACCGGGACAGGGGTCGCCGGGGAGCTGTTTTTT. Its protein is CASAIFTGTGVAGELFF. The gene calls are TRBV5-1 and TRBJ2-2, with 10 positions matching TRBD1. The CDR3 totals 17 residues. Germline V gene lookup returns CDR1 SGHRS and CDR2 YFSETQ.

The gene calls are TRBV10-1 and TRBJ2-5, with D unclear. Between the trimmed V and J ends, which lost 2 bases and 0 bases, there was a span of 7 bases. The CDR3 is made up of 14 amino acids. The V gene's germline CDR1 is WNHNN and CDR2 SYGVQD (reference sequence). CDR3 coding DNA: TGCGCCAGCAGTGAGAGACAAGACCAAGAGACCCAGTACTTC. Translating it yields CASSERQDQETQYF.

This clonotype has a count of ten or more. This chain connects TRBV2 to TRBJ2-5; D is perhaps TRBD2 (5 bases). Trimming shortened V by 6 bases and J by 5 bases, and 10 bases separated the two germline ends. Germline V lookup: CDR1 SNHLY, CDR2 FYNNEI. The CDR3 is 12 amino acids. This CDR3 is CASSLEEETQYF. CDR3 in DNA: TGTGCCAGCAGCCTGGAGGAGGAGACCCAGTACTTC.

This clonotype was seen repeatedly, ten times or more. The chain combines TRBV11-3 with TRBJ2-1; perhaps D is TRBD1 or TRBD2 (5 bases each). Germline CDR1 is SGHNT and CDR2 is YENEEA. This CDR3 contains 13 residues. Trimming pared 5 bases from V and 10 bases from J, leaving 15 bases between. This CDR3 is CASSPNEGFEQFF. As DNA, the CDR3 is TGTGCCAGCAGCCCTAACGAGGGGTTCGAGCAGTTCTTC.

The chain carries TRBV12-3 or TRBV12-4 and TRBJ1-1; 8 bases map to TRBD1. V lost 5 bases, J lost 4 bases, and 6 bases stayed unmatched. This CDR3 spans 14 amino acids. The CDR3 is CASSVPDRGTEAFF. The CDR3 coding sequence is TGTGCCAGCAGTGTCCCTGACAGGGGCACTGAAGCTTTCTTT.

This clonotype appeared a few times. The genes are TRBV7-9 and TRBJ1-4, with 8 bases matching TRBD1. The CDR3 is made up of 16 amino acids. The V gene's germline CDR1 is SEHNR and CDR2 FQNEAQ (reference sequence). After removal of 0 bases from V and 8 bases from J, the junction contained 8 bases not matched to a gene. DNA for the CDR3: TGTGCCAGCAGCTTAGCGCCAGGGACAGGAGGCGAAAAACTGTTTTTT. Protein product: CASSLAPGTGGEKLFF.

This clonotype was observed a few times. V gene TRBV6-1 combines with J gene TRBJ2-1; 12 bases match TRBD2. The CDR3 runs to 21 residues. J gave up 6 bases and V 0 bases, and 18 bases lay outside the gene matches. The germline gives CDR1 MNHNS, CDR2 SASEGT. The CDR3: CASSEARAGNRLAGEANEQFF. CDR3 sequence (DNA): TGTGCCAGCAGTGAAGCGCGGGCAGGGAACCGACTAGCGGGAGAGGCCAATGAGCAGTTCTTC.

This rearrangement joins TRBV3-1 to TRBJ2-2, with 11 nucleotides matching TRBD1. J was trimmed by 4 bases and V by 4 bases; bases with no gene match: 5. Germline CDR1 and CDR2: LGHDT and YNNKEL (reference sequence). The CDR3 contains 16 residues. CDR3 DNA sequence: TGTGCCAGCAGCCGCAGCGGGACAGGGGGCACCGGGGAGCTGTTTTTT. This sequence encodes CASSRSGTGGTGELFF.

In this sample, this clonotype turned up many times. V gene TRBV30 combines with J gene TRBJ1-5; TRBD1 might be the D (6 bases). V lost 0 bases and J lost 7, with 16 bases in between. The CDR3 has 15 residues. Germline V gene lookup returns CDR1 GTSNPN and CDR2 SVGIG (reference sequence). CDR3 nucleotide sequence: TGTGCCTGGAGTGTTGGCAGGGGCCAAGGACAGCCCCAGCATTTT. It translates to CAWSVGRGQGQPQHF.

Ten or more counts support this clonotype. The genes are TRBV7-2 and TRBJ1-5; no clear D gene. The V and J ends lost 3 bases and 6 bases respectively, with 9 bases between them. The CDR3 is made up of 13 amino acids. Germline CDR1 reads SGHTA; CDR2 reads FQGNSA. The CDR3 DNA reads as TGTGCCAGCAGCTTTAACCAGGCTCAGCCCCAGCATTTT. Translation gives CASSFNQAQPQHF.

This clonotype showed up just a few times. This chain links TRBV12-3 or TRBV12-4 with TRBJ1-2; D might be TRBD1 (6 bases). V dropped 3 bases and J dropped 8 bases, with 25 bases sitting between them. The CDR3 covers 17 residues. In DNA form, the CDR3 reads TGTGCCAGCAGTTTTCCCCTACGGCCGGGGGCGCATAACGGCTACACCTTC. Amino acids: CASSFPLRPGAHNGYTF.

This clonotype was observed a handful of times. The genes are TRBV29-1 and TRBJ1-1; 8 nucleotides agree with TRBD1. Trimming took 6 bases from V and 0 from J; bases not matched to a gene: 9. This CDR3 contains 15 residues. Germline CDR1 and CDR2: SQVTM and ANQGSEA. This chain's CDR3 is CSVLTGGGMNTEAFF. CDR3 nucleotide sequence: TGCAGCGTCCTCACAGGGGGGGGAATGAACACTGAAGCTTTCTTT.

Ten or more counts support this clonotype. The chain couples TRBV7-8 to TRBJ2-3; D unclear. Trimming left V 1 base short and J 2 bases short, with 10 bases between. Germline V CDR1 and CDR2: SGHVS, FQNEAQ. The CDR3 loop spans 15 amino acids. This chain's CDR3 is CASSLESVTTDTQYF. CDR3 nucleotide sequence: TGTGCCAGCAGCTTAGAGAGCGTCACCACAGATACGCAGTATTTT.

This clonotype was observed a handful of times. The genes are TRBV27 and TRBJ2-1; tentatively, D is TRBD1 (5 bases). V dropped 5 bases and J dropped 0 bases, with 20 bases sitting between them. Germline CDR1 reads MNHEY; CDR2 reads SMNVEV (reference sequence). CDR3 size: 18 residues. This CDR3 is CASSPPGDSSHSYNEQFF. In nucleotides, the CDR3 is TGTGCCAGCAGTCCCCCAGGAGACAGTTCACACTCCTACAATGAGCAGTTCTTC.

This clonotype appeared many times. This chain links TRBV27 with TRBJ1-2; tentative D call: TRBD1 (5 bases). The germline V gene has CDR1 MNHEY and CDR2 SMNVEV (reference sequence). Trimming took off 5 bases at V and 4 bases at J, with 23 bases between the two ends. The CDR3 length is 17 residues. The CDR3 DNA reads as TGTGCCAGCAGTCTGACTCTTTCGACAGCCCTGAGCTATGGCTACACCTTC. It encodes CASSLTLSTALSYGYTF.

V is TRBV18 and J is TRBJ2-7; possibly TRBD1 or TRBD2 for D (5 bases each). Germline CDR1 is KGHSH and CDR2 is LQKENI. Trimming took off 2 bases at V and 1 base at J, with 12 bases between the two ends. This CDR3 has 15 amino acids. The chain's CDR3 is CASSPVGAISYEQYF. The CDR3 DNA is TGTGCCAGCTCACCAGTCGGGGCTATATCCTACGAGCAGTACTTC.

This clonotype has more than one count but fewer than ten. The chain joins TRBV20-1 to TRBJ2-7; D is unclear. The CDR3 runs to 15 residues. V lost 3 bases to trimming and J lost 0 bases, with 15 bases between them. Looked up from germline, CDR1 is DFQATT and CDR2 is SNEGSKA (reference sequence). The CDR3 protein is CSASLEFASSYEQYF. Written as DNA, the CDR3 is TGCAGTGCTAGCCTAGAATTTGCGAGCTCCTACGAGCAGTACTTC.